The 5 T cell receptor beta chains below all came from one sample that was sequenced in a study of cytomegalovirus exposure and HLA in healthy donors (dated by TCRdb to about 2017). Receptor amplification or capture employed the immunoSEQ multiplex PCR assay. A mixture of 60 forward primers for TCR Vbeta segments and 13 reverse primers for TCR Jbeta segments was used in the multiplex PCR. In its TCRdb copy, this immuneACCESS table keeps in-frame sequences only and misses some clones. Where compared with another copy, unresolved V genes explain less than half of these, and the others have no known cause. This sample is represented by about 130,000 clones; 75% to 85% of them were singletons. Roughly 2.5% of the sample is in the top ten clones. Material for sequencing was PBMCs. These receptor sequences come from a young man in good health and CMV-seronegative.

This chain uses TRBV10-2 with TRBJ2-7, with D perhaps matching TRBD1 (6 bases). Germline V CDR1 and CDR2: WSHSY, SAAADI. This CDR3 is 15 amino acids long. V was shortened by 5 bases and J by 3 bases, with 17 bases between the two germline ends. The CDR3 spells CASSPLGHTNYEQYF. CDR3 bases: TGCGCCAGCAGTCCATTGGGACACACTAACTACGAGCAGTACTTC.

This chain connects TRBV27 to TRBJ2-1, with D unclear. CDR1 MNHEY and CDR2 SMNVEV come from the germline V gene (reference sequence). V lost 4 bases, J lost 5 bases, and 15 bases lay in between. CDR3 size: 15 residues. For the CDR3, the DNA is TGTGCCAGCAGTTCCCGACTCGGTATCCACAATGAGCAGTTCTTC. Translated, it gives CASSSRLGIHNEQFF.

The chain recombines TRBV6-4 with TRBJ2-3; tentatively, D is TRBD2 (6 bases). The V gene's germline CDR1 is MRHNA and CDR2 SNTAGT. V gave up 4 bases and J gave up 6 bases, with 17 bases separating them. This CDR3 has 15 amino acids. The CDR3 loop is CASSVGGSPGDTQYF. DNA of the CDR3: TGTGCCAGCAGTGTCGGGGGATCTCCAGGGGATACGCAGTATTTT.

V is TRBV27 and J is TRBJ2-2; 8 nucleotides align to TRBD1. Germline CDR1 MNHEY, CDR2 SMNVEV (reference sequence). V shed 0 bases, J shed 10 bases, and the junction held 19 bases outside the gene matches. The CDR3 has 19 amino acids. CDR3: CASSLSLTGGRKNNEELFF. The CDR3 nucleotides are TGTGCCAGCAGTTTATCCTTAACAGGGGGTCGGAAAAATAATGAGGAGCTGTTTTTT.

This clone came up a few times. The chain combines TRBV7-7 with TRBJ2-1; D is perhaps TRBD2 (7 bases). Germline-derived CDR1 and CDR2 are SSHAT and FNYEAQ (reference sequence). The CDR3 totals 13 residues. DNA for the CDR3: TGTGCTACCGAGGGGGGGGACGGTAATGAGCAGTTCTTC. This gives the protein CATEGGDGNEQFF. The full variable domain, rest sourced from reference TRBV7-7 and TRBJ2-1, is GAGVSQSPRYKVTKRGQDVTLRCDPISSHATLYWYQQALGQGPEFLTYFNYEAQPDKSGLPSDRFSAERPEGSISTLTIQRTEQRDSAMYRCATEGGDGNEQFFGPGTRLTVL.